The text below deals with one T cell receptor (beta chain). Original analysis: Researchers report that nucleated cell counts were estimated from reference gene primer amplification. The data were produced by immunoSEQ multiplex PCR, yet TCRdb's version contains in-frame clones alone and is incomplete. For V, J and clone size, that table is used; D and trimming come from the DNA. Of about 160,000 clones listed, roughly 74% are singletons. The V end was cut by 5 bases, the J end by 2 bases, with 8 bases between. CDR1 is LNHDA and CDR2 is SQIVND in the germline V gene (reference sequence). There are 13 residues in the CDR3. The sample originates from a study of blood T cell repertoires in COVID-19. Across the study: Samples of COVID-19 (acute and convalescent) were obtained from the United States, Italy and Spain.

Sequenced sample: peripheral blood. This receptor was obtained from a woman of 80 years or more with acute or convalescent COVID-19. This chain uses TRBV19 with TRBJ2-3; D not certain. CDR3 loop: CASSDTITDTQYF. The CDR3 DNA sequence: TGTGCCAGTAGTGACACCATCACAGATACGCAGTATTTT. Combining the CDR3 with reference TRBV19 and TRBJ2-3 gives the whole variable domain DGGITQSPKYLFRKEGQNVTLSCEQNLNHDAMYWYRQDPGQGLRLIYYSQIVNDFQKGDIAEGYSVSREKKESFPLTVTSAQKNPTAFYLCASSDTITDTQYFGPGTRLTVL.